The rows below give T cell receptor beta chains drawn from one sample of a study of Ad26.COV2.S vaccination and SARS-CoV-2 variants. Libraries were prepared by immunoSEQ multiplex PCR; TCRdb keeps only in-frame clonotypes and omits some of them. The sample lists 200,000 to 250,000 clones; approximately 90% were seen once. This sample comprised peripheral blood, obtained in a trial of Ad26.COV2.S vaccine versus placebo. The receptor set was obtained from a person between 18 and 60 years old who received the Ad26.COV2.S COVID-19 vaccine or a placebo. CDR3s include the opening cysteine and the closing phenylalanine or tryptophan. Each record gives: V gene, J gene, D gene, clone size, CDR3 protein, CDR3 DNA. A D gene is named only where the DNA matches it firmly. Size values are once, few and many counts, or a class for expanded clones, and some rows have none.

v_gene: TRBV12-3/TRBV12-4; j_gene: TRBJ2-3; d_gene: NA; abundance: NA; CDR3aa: CASRPGADTQYF; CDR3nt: TGTGCCAGCAGACCCGGCGCAGATACGCAGTATTTT
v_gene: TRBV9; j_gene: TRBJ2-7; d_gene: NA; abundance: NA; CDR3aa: CASSVGAAGDYEQYF; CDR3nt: TGTGCCAGCAGCGTAGGGGCAGCCGGGGACTACGAGCAGTACTTC
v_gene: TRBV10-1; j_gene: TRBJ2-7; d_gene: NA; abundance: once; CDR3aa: CASGTGHYEQYF; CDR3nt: TGCGCCAGCGGCACAGGTCACTACGAGCAGTACTTC
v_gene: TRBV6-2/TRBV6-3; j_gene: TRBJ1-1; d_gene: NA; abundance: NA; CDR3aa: CASSYAGQGRTEAFF; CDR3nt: TGTGCCAGCAGTTACGCCGGGCAGGGCCGCACTGAAGCTTTCTTT
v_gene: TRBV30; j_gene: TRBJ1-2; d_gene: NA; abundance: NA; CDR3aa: CAWTEAPAIGYTF; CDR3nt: TGTGCCTGGACCGAGGCCCCGGCGATTGGCTACACCTTC
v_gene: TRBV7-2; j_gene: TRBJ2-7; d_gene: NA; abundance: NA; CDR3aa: CASSLAARSYEQYF; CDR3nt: TGTGCCAGCAGCTTAGCCGCTAGAAGCTACGAGCAGTACTTC
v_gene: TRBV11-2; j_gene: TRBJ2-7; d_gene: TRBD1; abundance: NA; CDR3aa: CASSFLPGQGAYEQYF; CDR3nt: TGTGCCAGCAGCTTTTTACCGGGACAGGGTGCCTACGAGCAGTACTTC
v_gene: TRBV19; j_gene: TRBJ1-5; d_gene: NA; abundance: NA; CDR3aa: CASSMGQGLLNQPQHF; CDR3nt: TGTGCCAGTAGTATGGGGCAGGGCCTCCTCAATCAGCCCCAGCATTTT
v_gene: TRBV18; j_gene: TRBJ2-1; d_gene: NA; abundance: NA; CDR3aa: CASSRGRLNNEQFF; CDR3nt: TGTGCCAGCTCACGGGGGAGGCTGAACAATGAGCAGTTCTTC
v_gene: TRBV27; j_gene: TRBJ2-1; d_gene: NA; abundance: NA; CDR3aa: CASSRGHKQGGSYNEQFF; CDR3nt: TGTGCCAGCAGCCGGGGGCACAAACAGGGAGGTAGCTACAATGAGCAGTTCTTC
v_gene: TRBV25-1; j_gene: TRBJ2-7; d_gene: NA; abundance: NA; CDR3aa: CASRTGYEQYF; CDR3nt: TGTGCCAGCAGGACTGGCTACGAGCAGTACTTC
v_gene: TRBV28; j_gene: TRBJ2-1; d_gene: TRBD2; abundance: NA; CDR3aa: CASSLWGGYNEQFF; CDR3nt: TGTGCCAGCAGTTTATGGGGGGGGTACAATGAGCAGTTCTTC
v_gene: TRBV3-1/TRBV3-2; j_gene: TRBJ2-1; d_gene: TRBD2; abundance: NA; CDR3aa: CASSPPLSGGAYNEQFF; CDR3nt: TGTGCCAGCAGCCCCCCCCTTAGCGGGGGTGCCTACAATGAGCAGTTCTTC